This section outlines one T cell receptor beta chain sequence together with its context. In its sample, this clonotype was seen many times. Its recognized antigen is unknown. No much larger clonotype is one base removed from it; base qualities were not supplied. The data originate from a study of early T cells in non-severe SARS-CoV-2 infection (dated by TCRdb to the early 2020s). About the full investigation: TCR sequencing used bulk RNA from unsorted whole blood, so alpha and beta chains could not be paired. Points the paper makes about the study in general: VDJdb matching was skewed toward anti-spike CD8 responses and likely underestimated virus-specific expansions by missing private and CD4 specificities.

This was a case-control study nested in a cohort of healthcare workers in London, UK, who had nasopharyngeal swab PCR tests and blood samples taken every week. Healthcare workers were recruited between 23 and 31 March 2020, during the week of the UK lockdown, and were followed weekly for up to roughly 15 weeks. From the cysteine up to the phenylalanine, the CDR3 has a length of 15 residues. The read is trimmed to its CDR3 DNA, 45 bases read in frame from base 1. For this chain, trimming is 9 bases at the V end and 3 bases at the J end, and the number of junction bases without a gene match is 7. For CDR1 and CDR2, the germline V gene lists MNHEY and SVGAGI. The library was prepared using 5' RACE. Sequencing instrument: NextSeq 500. To correct for sequencing error and PCR bias, the TCR library protocol tagged individual cDNA molecules with unique molecular identifiers. Sequencing covered both TCR alpha and beta chains, and within each sample the abundances of alpha and beta sequences were tightly co-correlated. The authors' analysis ran thus. Decombinator V4 was used to annotate TCR sequences for V gene, J gene and CDR3. Expanded TCRs were defined as changing significantly between any two time points under a Poisson model with p below 0.0001. TCR abundances were normalised to the total number of TCRs sequenced per sample and expressed as counts per million. TRAV1-2 paired with TRAJ12, TRAJ20 or TRAJ33 defined MAIT TCRs, while TRAV10 paired with TRAJ18 defined iNKT TCRs. VDJdb, accessed on 1 November 2021, was searched for TCRs annotated for CMV, EBV and SARS-CoV-2, and TCRs annotated for more than one antigen were excluded. TCRdb took the public reads, trimmed them with fastp at Q25, ran MiXCR for clone calling and kept in-frame beta chains. Each entry merges the rows of one CDR3 protein and shows their most common DNA and genes. The V and J calls and clone size are TCRdb's, not the authors'. This sample holds tens of thousands of distinct CDR3 sequences; over 4.5% were observed only once. Of the sample, approximately 6% falls within the top ten clones.

Here the sequenced sample was whole blood, taken at baseline. The chain couples TRBV6-5 to TRBJ2-1; TRBD2 agrees with 11 junctional bases. This sequence originates from an adult who was a healthcare worker with PCR-confirmed SARS-CoV-2 infection or an uninfected control (not recorded which). The DNA reads as follows: TGTGCCAGTCGATTAGCGGGAGGGTACTACAATGAGCAGTTCTTC. Protein translation: CASRLAGGYYNEQFF.